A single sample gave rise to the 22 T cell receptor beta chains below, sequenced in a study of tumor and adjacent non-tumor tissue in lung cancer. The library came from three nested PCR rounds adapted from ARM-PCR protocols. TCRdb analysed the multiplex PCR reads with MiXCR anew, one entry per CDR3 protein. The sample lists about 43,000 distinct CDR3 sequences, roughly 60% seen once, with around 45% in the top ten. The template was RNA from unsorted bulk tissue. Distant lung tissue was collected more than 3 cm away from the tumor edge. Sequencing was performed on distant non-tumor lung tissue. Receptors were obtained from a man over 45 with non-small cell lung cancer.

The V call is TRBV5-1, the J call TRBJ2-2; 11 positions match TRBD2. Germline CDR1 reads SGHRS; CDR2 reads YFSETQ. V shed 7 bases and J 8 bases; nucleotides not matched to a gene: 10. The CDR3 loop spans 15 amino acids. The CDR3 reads CASQITSGSVGELFF. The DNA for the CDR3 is TGCGCCAGCCAGATAACTAGCGGGAGCGTAGGGGAGCTGTTTTTT.

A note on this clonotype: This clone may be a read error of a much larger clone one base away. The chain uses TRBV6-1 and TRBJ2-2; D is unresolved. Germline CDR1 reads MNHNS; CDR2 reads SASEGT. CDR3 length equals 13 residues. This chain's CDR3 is CTSSDWDTGELFF. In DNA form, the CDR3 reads TGTACCAGCAGTGACTGGGACACCGGGGAGCTGTTTTTT.

CDR3 sequence: CASSKRTAMNTEAFF. Here the CDR3 DNA reads TGCGCCAGCAGCAAAAGGACAGCCATGAACACTGAAGCTTTCTTT. The chain has TRBV5-1 and TRBJ1-1, with D perhaps TRBD1 (6 bases). The ends were cut back, 4 bases at V and 0 bases at J, with 13 bases in the middle. Germline V gene lookup returns CDR1 SGHRS and CDR2 YFSETQ. This CDR3 is built from 15 residues.

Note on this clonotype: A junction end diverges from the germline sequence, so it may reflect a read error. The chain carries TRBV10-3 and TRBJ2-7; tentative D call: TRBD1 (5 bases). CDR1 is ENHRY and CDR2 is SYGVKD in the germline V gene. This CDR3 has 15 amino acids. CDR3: CGISDSGPKATEQYF. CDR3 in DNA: TGTGGCATCAGTGATTCAGGGCCCAAGGCCACCGAGCAATACTTC.

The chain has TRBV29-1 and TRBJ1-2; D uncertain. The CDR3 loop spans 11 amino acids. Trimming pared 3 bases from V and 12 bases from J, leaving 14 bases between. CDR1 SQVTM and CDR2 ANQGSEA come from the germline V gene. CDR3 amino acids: CSVEGYGFDTF. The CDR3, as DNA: TGCAGCGTTGAGGGATATGGATTCGACACCTTC. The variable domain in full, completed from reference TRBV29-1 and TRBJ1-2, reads SAVISQKPSRDICQRGTSLTIQCQVDSQVTMMFWYRQQPGQSLTLIATANQGSEATYESGFVIDKFPISRPNLTFSTLTVSNMSPEDSSIYLCSVEGYGFDTFGSGTRLTVV.

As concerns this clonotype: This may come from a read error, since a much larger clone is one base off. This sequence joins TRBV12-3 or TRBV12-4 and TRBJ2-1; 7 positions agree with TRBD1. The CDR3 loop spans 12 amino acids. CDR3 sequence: CASTLVPGQWLF. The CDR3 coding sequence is TGTGCCAGCACCTTGGTCCCGGGACAGTGGCTCTTC.

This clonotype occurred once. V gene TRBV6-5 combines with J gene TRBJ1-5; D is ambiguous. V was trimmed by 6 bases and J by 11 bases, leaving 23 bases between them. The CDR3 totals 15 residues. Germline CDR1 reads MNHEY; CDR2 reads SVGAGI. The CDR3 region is CASRFTTGKDRTQHF. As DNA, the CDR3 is TGTGCCAGCAGGTTTACGACTGGGAAGGATCGGACCCAGCATTTT.

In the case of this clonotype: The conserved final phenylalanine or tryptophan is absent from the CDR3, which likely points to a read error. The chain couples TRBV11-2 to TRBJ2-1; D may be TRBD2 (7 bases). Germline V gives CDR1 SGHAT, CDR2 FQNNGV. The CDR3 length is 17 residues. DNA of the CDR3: TGTACCAGCAGCTTAGTGGGAGGGGGGAGCTCCTACAATGAGCAGTTCATC. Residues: CTSSLVGGGSSYNEQFI.

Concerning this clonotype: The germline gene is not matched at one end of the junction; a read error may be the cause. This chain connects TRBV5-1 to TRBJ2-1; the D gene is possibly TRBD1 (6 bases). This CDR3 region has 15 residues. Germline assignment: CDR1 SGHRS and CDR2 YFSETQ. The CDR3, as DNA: TGCGCCAGCAGATCGGGACAAGGTTCCTACAATAAGCAGTTCTTC. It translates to CASRSGQGSYNKQFF.

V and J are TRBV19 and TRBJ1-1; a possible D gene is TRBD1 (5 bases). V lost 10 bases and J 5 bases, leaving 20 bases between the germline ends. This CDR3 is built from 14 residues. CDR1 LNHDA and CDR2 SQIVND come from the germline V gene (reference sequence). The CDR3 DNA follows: TGTGCCACTAGCAAGACGGGGGTGAGAACTGAAGCTTTCTTT. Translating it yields CATSKTGVRTEAFF. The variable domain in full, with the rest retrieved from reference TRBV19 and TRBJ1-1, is DGGITQSPKYLFRKEGQNVTLSCEQNLNHDAMYWYRQDPGQGLRLIYYSQIVNDFQKGDIAEGYSVSREKKESFPLTVTSAQKNPTAFYLCATSKTGVRTEAFFGQGTRLTVV.

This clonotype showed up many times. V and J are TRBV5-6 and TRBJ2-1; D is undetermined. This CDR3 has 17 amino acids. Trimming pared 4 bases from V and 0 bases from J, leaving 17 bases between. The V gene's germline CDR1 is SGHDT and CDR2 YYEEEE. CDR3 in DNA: TGTGCCAGCAGCCCCGCCGAGCGAGCTCGCTCCTACAATGAGCAGTTCTTC. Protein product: CASSPAERARSYNEQFF. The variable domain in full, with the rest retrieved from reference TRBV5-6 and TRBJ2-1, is DAGVTQSPTHLIKTRGQQVTLRCSPKSGHDTVSWYQQALGQGPQFIFQYYEEEERQRGNFPDRFSGHQFPNYSSELNVNALLLGDSALYLCASSPAERARSYNEQFFGPGTRLTVL.

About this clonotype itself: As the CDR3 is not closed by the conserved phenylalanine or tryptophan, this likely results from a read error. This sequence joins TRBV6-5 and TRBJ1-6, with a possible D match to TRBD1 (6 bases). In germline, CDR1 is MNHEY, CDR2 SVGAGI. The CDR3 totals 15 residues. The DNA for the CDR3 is TGTGTCAGCAGTTACGTTCAGGGGCGAAATTCACCCCTCCACGTT. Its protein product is CVSSYVQGRNSPLHV.

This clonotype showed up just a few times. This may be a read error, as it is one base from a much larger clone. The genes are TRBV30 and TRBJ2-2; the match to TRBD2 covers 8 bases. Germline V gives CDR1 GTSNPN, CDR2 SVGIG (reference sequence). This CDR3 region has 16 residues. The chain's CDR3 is CAWRRAGGLKSGELVF. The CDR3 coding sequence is TGTGCCTGGAGAAGGGCGGGAGGTCTAAAGTCCGGGGAGCTGGTTTTT.

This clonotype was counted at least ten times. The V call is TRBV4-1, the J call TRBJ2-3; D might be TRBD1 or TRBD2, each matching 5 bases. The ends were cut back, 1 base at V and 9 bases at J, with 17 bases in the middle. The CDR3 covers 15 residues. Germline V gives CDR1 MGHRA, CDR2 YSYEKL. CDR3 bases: TGCGCCAGCAGCCAAGGGGACGTGAGCTTACCGACGCAGTATTTT. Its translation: CASSQGDVSLPTQYF.

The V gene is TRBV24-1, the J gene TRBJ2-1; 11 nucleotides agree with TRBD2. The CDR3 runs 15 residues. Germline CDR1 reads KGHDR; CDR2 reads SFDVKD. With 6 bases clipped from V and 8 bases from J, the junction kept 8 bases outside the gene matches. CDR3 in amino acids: CATSYRISGRDEQFF. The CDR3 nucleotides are TGTGCCACCAGTTACCGGATTAGCGGGAGGGATGAGCAGTTCTTC.

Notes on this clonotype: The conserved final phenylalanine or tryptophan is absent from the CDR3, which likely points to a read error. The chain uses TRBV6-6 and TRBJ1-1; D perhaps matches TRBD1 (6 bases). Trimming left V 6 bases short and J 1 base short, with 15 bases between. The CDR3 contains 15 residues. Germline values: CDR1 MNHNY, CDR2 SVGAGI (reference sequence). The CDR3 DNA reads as TGTGCCAGCAGCCGGACAGTGCTTTCGAACACTGAAGCTTTCTTG. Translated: CASSRTVLSNTEAFL.

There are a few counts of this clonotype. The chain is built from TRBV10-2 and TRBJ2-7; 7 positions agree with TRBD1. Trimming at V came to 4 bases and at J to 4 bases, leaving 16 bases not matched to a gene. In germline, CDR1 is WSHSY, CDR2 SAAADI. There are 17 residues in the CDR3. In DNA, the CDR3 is TGCGCCAGCAGTGCGACCGACAGGGTAAAGGTTGGGTACGAGCAGTACTTC. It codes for CASSATDRVKVGYEQYF.

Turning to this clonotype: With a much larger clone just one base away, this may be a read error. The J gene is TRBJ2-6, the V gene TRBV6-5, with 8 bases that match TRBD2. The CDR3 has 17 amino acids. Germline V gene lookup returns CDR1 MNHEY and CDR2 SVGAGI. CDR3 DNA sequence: TGTGCCAGCAGCCAGTCCGGGGGGGCTGCTGGGGCCAACATCCTGACTTTC. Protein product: CASSQSGGAAGANILTF.

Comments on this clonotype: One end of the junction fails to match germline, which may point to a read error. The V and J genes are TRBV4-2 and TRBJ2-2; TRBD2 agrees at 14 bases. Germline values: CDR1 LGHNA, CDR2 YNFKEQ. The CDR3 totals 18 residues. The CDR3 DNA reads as TGTGCTAGGAGCCAAGGGGGACTAGCGGGGGCGAACACTGGGGAGCTGTTTTTT. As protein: CARSQGGLAGANTGELFF.

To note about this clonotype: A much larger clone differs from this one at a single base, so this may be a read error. CDR3 sequence: CASRSTRNYSYTF. In nucleotides, the CDR3 is TGTGCCAGCAGATCCACACGGAACTATAGCTACACCTTC. V usage is TRBV6-6 and J usage is TRBJ1-2; no reliable D call. The CDR3 is made up of 13 amino acids. CDR1 is MNHNY and CDR2 is SVGAGI in the germline V gene (reference sequence).

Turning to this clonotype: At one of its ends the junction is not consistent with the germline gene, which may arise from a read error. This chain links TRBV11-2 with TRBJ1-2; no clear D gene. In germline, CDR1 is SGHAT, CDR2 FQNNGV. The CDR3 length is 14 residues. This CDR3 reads CANSLTVPNYGYTF. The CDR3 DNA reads TGTGCCAACAGCTTAACAGTACCGAACTATGGCTACACCTTC.

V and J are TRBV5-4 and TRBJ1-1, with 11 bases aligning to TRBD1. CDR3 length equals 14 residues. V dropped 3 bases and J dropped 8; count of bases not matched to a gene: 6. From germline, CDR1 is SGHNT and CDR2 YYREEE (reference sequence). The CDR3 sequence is CASSSWTGGLEAFF. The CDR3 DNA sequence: TGTGCCAGCAGCTCCTGGACAGGGGGCCTCGAAGCTTTCTTT. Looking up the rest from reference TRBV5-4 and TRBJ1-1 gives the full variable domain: ETGVTQSPTHLIKTRGQQVTLRCSSQSGHNTVSWYQQALGQGPQFIFQYYREEENGRGNFPPRFSGLQFPNYSSELNVNALELDDSALYLCASSSWTGGLEAFFGQGTRLTVV.